This T cell receptor beta chain derives from a study of identical twins. Study-wide points: Zero-insertion results could be subject to partial confounding by invariant MAIT and iNKT cells. Insertion counts were lower in abundant cord blood beta clonotypes, a trend that memory repertoires did not show.

Per germline, CDR1 SGHRS and CDR2 YFSETQ. The CDR3 has 14 residues. V was trimmed by 0 bases and J by 2 bases, leaving 9 bases between them. TCRdb re-called the 5' RACE reads through MiXCR, storing one row per CDR3 protein. The repertoire has some 330,000 distinct CDR3 sequences, about 10% of them found once; the top ten carry 8% to 9.5%. On this clonotype: The antigen remains unidentified.

Sequencing input: naive T cells sorted from blood. J is TRBJ2-7 and V is TRBV5-1; possible D gene TRBD2, 6 bases. The clonotype comes from a woman in her 50s in good health. The CDR3 region is CASSLGGAAYEQYV. In DNA, the CDR3 is TGCGCCAGCAGCTTGGGCGGGGCGGCCTACGAGCAGTACGTC.